The rows below give T cell receptor beta chains drawn from one sample of a study of shared clonotypes between healthy human individuals. Repertoires were generated with immunoSEQ multiplex PCR, while TCRdb's copy carries only in-frame clones and drops some. The sample has about 2.3 million clones, 80% to 95% seen once; the top ten hold under 0.45%. Sequences were obtained from naive CD4+ T cells from PBMCs. The receptor set was obtained from a man aged 18 to 29 in good health. Some clones in this sample may be carry-over from other donors' samples. Both conserved end residues are part of each CDR3. The order of the fields is V gene, J gene, clone size, D gene, CDR3 protein, CDR3 DNA. A D gene is named only where the DNA matches it firmly. The size field is filled for only some rows; it gives once, few, many or a size class.

>TRBV6-6|TRBJ1-1|-|TRBD1
CASSYSTGSVEAFF
TGTGCCAGCAGTTACTCGACAGGGTCAGTCGAGGCTTTCTTT
>TRBV7-8|TRBJ2-7|-|TRBD2
CASSQREVTYEQYF
TGTGCCAGCAGCCAGCGGGAGGTTACCTACGAGCAGTACTTC
>TRBV5-1|TRBJ1-1|-|-
CASSGGRSAEAFF
TGCGCCAGCAGCGGAGGAAGGTCTGCTGAAGCTTTCTTT
>TRBV7-8|TRBJ1-2|-|-
CASSGNRLINYGYTF
TGTGCCAGCAGCGGCAACAGATTAATAAACTATGGCTACACCTTC
>TRBV9|TRBJ2-3|-|TRBD2
CASSERSASGRTDTQYF
TGTGCCAGCAGCGAACGCTCCGCAAGCGGGAGGACAGATACGCAGTATTTT
>TRBV7-2|TRBJ1-1|-|-
CASSLGAANTEAFF
TGTGCCAGCAGCTTAGGGGCAGCTAACACTGAAGCTTTCTTT
>TRBV7-9|TRBJ2-1|-|-
CASSSRPSFNEQFF
TGTGCCAGCAGCTCCCGCCCTAGCTTCAATGAGCAGTTCTTC
>TRBV10-3|TRBJ1-1|-|-
CAISEGITEAFF
TGTGCCATCAGTGAGGGGATCACCGAAGCTTTCTTT
>TRBV4-1|TRBJ2-5|-|TRBD2
CASSQDGASGKETQYF
TGCGCCAGCAGCCAAGATGGGGCTAGCGGGAAAGAGACCCAGTACTTC
>TRBV2|TRBJ2-6|-|-
CASSETGGAGANVLTF
TGTGCCAGCAGTGAAACGGGGGGCGCTGGGGCCAACGTCCTGACTTTC
>TRBV7-3|TRBJ2-5|-|-
CASSLTAGRPETQYF
TGTGCCAGCAGCTTAACGGCGGGGCGCCCAGAGACCCAGTACTTC
>TRBV28|TRBJ2-5|-|-
CASSPPGTIGETQYF
TGTGCCAGCAGTCCCCCAGGGACGATAGGGGAGACCCAGTACTTC
>TRBV5-6|TRBJ2-3|-|-
CASSLERNRGTDTQYF
TGTGCCAGCAGCTTAGAACGGAACCGAGGCACAGATACGCAGTATTTT
>TRBV19|TRBJ2-7|-|-
CASSPRGRYEQYF
TGTGCCAGTAGCCCTAGGGGTCGTTACGAGCAGTACTTC
>TRBV5-5|TRBJ2-1|-|TRBD2
CASSLEAGAYNEQFF
TGTGCCAGCAGCTTGGAAGCGGGGGCCTACAATGAGCAGTTCTTC
>TRBV28|TRBJ1-2|-|-
CASSLYGGDYGYTF
TGTGCCAGCAGTTTATATGGGGGGGACTATGGCTACACCTTC
>TRBV7-8|TRBJ2-1|-|-
CASTNLDWRGSYNEQFF
TGTGCCAGCACCAATCTAGATTGGCGGGGCTCCTACAATGAGCAGTTCTTC
>TRBV18|TRBJ2-7|-|-
CASSPGGGDLEQYF
TGTGCCAGCTCACCGGGAGGAGGGGATCTCGAGCAGTACTTC
>TRBV18|TRBJ1-1|-|-
CASSPGVGWSMVNTEAFF
TGTGCCAGCTCTCCCGGGGTAGGGTGGTCGATGGTGAACACTGAAGCTTTCTTT
>TRBV28|TRBJ2-1|-|-
CASSSGGFYTYNEQFF
TGTGCCAGCAGTAGTGGGGGGTTCTACACCTACAATGAGCAGTTCTTC
>TRBV15|TRBJ2-7|-|TRBD1
CATSRPLSRTGGRNEQYF
TGTGCCACCAGCAGACCTTTGTCCCGGACAGGGGGGAGGAACGAGCAGTACTTC
>TRBV5-1|TRBJ1-1|-|-
CASSGMGLTNTEAFF
TGCGCCAGCAGCGGAATGGGACTGACTAACACTGAAGCTTTCTTT
>TRBV5-1|TRBJ1-3|-|-
CASSSQGGGNTIYF
TGCGCCAGCAGCTCACAGGGAGGTGGAAACACCATATATTTT
>TRBV7-3|TRBJ2-5|-|-
CASSLGPQETQYF
TGTGCCAGCAGCTTGGGGCCCCAAGAGACCCAGTACTTC
>TRBV30|TRBJ2-7|-|-
CAWGAPGTGNEQYF
TGTGCCTGGGGTGCCCCAGGGACTGGCAACGAGCAGTACTTC
>TRBV7-9|TRBJ1-5|-|-
CASSIQEDQPQHF
TGTGCCAGCAGCATACAGGAGGATCAGCCCCAGCATTTT
>TRBV7-9|TRBJ2-1|-|TRBD2
CASSPPGLAGPGGNEQFF
TGTGCCAGCAGCCCACCCGGTTTAGCGGGACCGGGGGGCAATGAGCAGTTCTTC
>TRBV29-1|TRBJ1-1|-|-
CSVERGRTEAFF
TGCAGCGTTGAGAGGGGGAGGACTGAAGCTTTCTTT
>TRBV5-1|TRBJ2-7|-|-
CASSRQSSYEQYF
TGCGCCAGCAGCCGCCAAAGCTCCTACGAGCAGTACTTC
>TRBV5-1|TRBJ1-2|-|-
CASSLGSRLVRNYGYTF
TGCGCCAGCAGCTTGGGATCCCGATTGGTCAGAAACTATGGCTACACCTTC
>TRBV2|TRBJ1-2|-|-
CASSEAGAQYRAYGYTF
TGTGCCAGCAGTGAAGCAGGGGCCCAATATCGGGCCTATGGCTACACCTTC
>TRBV7-3|TRBJ2-5|-|-
CASSSDRGSGTQYF
TGTGCCAGCAGCAGCGATCGAGGATCGGGGACCCAGTACTTC
>TRBV6-1|TRBJ2-7|-|TRBD1
CASSEGTGQSYEQYF
TGTGCCAGCAGTGAAGGGACAGGACAGTCCTACGAGCAGTACTTC
>TRBV9|TRBJ2-2|-|TRBD2
CASAPPGLAGVNTGELFF
TGTGCCAGCGCGCCCCCGGGACTAGCGGGAGTGAACACCGGGGAGCTGTTTTTT
>TRBV20-1|TRBJ2-7|-|-
CSAQQHEQYF
TGCAGTGCCCAACAACACGAGCAGTACTTC
>TRBV7-3|TRBJ1-4|-|TRBD1
CASSFFDRVEKLFF
TGTGCCAGCAGCTTCTTTGACAGGGTAGAAAAACTGTTTTTT
>TRBV4-1|TRBJ2-4|-|-
CASSHLGTGSYDIQYF
TGCGCCAGCAGCCACCTGGGGACCGGGAGTTATGACATTCAGTACTTC
>TRBV20-1|TRBJ1-4|-|-
CSARDYKGVFF
TGCAGTGCTAGAGATTATAAGGGGGTGTTTTTT
>TRBV27|TRBJ2-5|-|-
CASTRTYGVPQETQYF
TGTGCCAGCACGCGTACTTACGGGGTCCCCCAAGAGACCCAGTACTTC
>TRBV19|TRBJ2-7|-|TRBD2
CASSRDYRGRAQYF
TGTGCCAGTAGTCGGGACTACCGCGGGCGTGCGCAGTACTTC
>TRBV7-2|TRBJ2-1|once|-
CASRTDSYNEQFF
TGTGCCAGCAGGACGGACTCCTACAATGAGCAGTTCTTC
>TRBV7-2|TRBJ2-3|once|-
CASSLSPGPSTDTQYF
TGTGCCAGCAGCTTGTCGCCGGGTCCTAGCACAGATACGCAGTATTTT
>TRBV7-2|TRBJ2-7|-|-
CASSGSQGYEQYF
TGTGCCAGCAGCGGATCACAGGGCTACGAGCAGTACTTC
>TRBV6-4|TRBJ2-5|-|TRBD2
CASRKKGLAGCRETQYF
TGTGCCAGCAGGAAAAAAGGACTAGCGGGATGTCGGGAGACCCAGTACTTC